A selection of T cell receptor beta chains follows, all from one sample in a study of shared clonotypes between healthy human individuals. Sequencing used immunoSEQ multiplex PCR; TCRdb keeps in-frame clones, though not all of them. The sample lists 400,000 to 600,000 clones, about 85% occurring once. The sequenced sample was PBMCs. The origin of the receptors is a woman between 40 and 55 years old in good health. Some clones in this sample may be carry-over from other donors' samples. Each CDR3 is given with its conserved first and last residue. The order of the fields is CDR3 DNA, CDR3 protein, V gene, clone size, J gene, D gene. A D gene is named only where the DNA matches it firmly. Some rows mark clone size as missing; the rest say once, few, many or name a class of expanded clone.

DNA: TGTGCCAGCAGAATTCGGACAGGGAGCTATGGCTACACCTTC; CDR3: CASRIRTGSYGYTF; V: TRBV28; size: -; J: TRBJ1-2; D: TRBD1
DNA: TGTGCCACCAGCAGAGATCGGTTTCCGGGAAACTATGGCTACACCTTC; CDR3: CATSRDRFPGNYGYTF; V: TRBV15; size: few; J: TRBJ1-2; D: -
DNA: TGTGCCAGCTCACTAACTAGCGGGAGCAACGGGGAGCTGTTTTTT; CDR3: CASSLTSGSNGELFF; V: TRBV18; size: -; J: TRBJ2-2; D: TRBD2
DNA: TGTGCCAGCAGCCCCCAGGGGTCTAGCTCCTACGAGCAGTACTTC; CDR3: CASSPQGSSSYEQYF; V: TRBV2; size: -; J: TRBJ2-7; D: -
DNA: TGTGCCAGCAGCTTTAGCGGGAGCTCCTACAATGAGCAGTTCTTC; CDR3: CASSFSGSSYNEQFF; V: TRBV7-2; size: many; J: TRBJ2-1; D: TRBD2
DNA: TGCGCCAGCAGCTTGGGTGGGACCAGCAATGAGCAGTTCTTC; CDR3: CASSLGGTSNEQFF; V: TRBV5-1; size: -; J: TRBJ2-1; D: -
DNA: TGTGCCAGCAGCGCTCTTTGGGACAGGGCTACCGGGGAGCTGTTTTTT; CDR3: CASSALWDRATGELFF; V: TRBV7-8; size: -; J: TRBJ2-2; D: TRBD1
DNA: TGTGCCAGCAGCTTACAGGGGCGAGGCAATCAGCCCCAGCATTTT; CDR3: CASSLQGRGNQPQHF; V: TRBV27; size: -; J: TRBJ1-5; D: TRBD1
DNA: TGTGCCTGGAGTTTGGGGGTGGGGTCCTACGAGCAGTACTTC; CDR3: CAWSLGVGSYEQYF; V: TRBV30; size: -; J: TRBJ2-7; D: -
DNA: TGCAGCGTTGTACAGGCCAACTATGGCTACACCTTC; CDR3: CSVVQANYGYTF; V: TRBV29-1; size: -; J: TRBJ1-2; D: -
DNA: TGTGCCAGCAGCTTAGTACAGGGGGCTAGCGGGGAGCTGTTTTTT; CDR3: CASSLVQGASGELFF; V: TRBV7-3; size: -; J: TRBJ2-2; D: TRBD1
DNA: TGTGCCAGCAGCTCTGGACTAGTTGATTCCCCCTACGAGCAGTACTTC; CDR3: CASSSGLVDSPYEQYF; V: TRBV13; size: -; J: TRBJ2-7; D: TRBD2
DNA: TGTGCCAGCAGTTTCGCAGGCATGAACACTGAAGCTTTCTTT; CDR3: CASSFAGMNTEAFF; V: TRBV27; size: few; J: TRBJ1-1; D: -
DNA: TGTGCCAGCAGCCTACAGGGGGCGACTGAAGCTTTCTTT; CDR3: CASSLQGATEAFF; V: TRBV11-2; size: -; J: TRBJ1-1; D: TRBD1
DNA: TGTGCCAGCTCACCACAACAGAACACTGAAGCTTTCTTT; CDR3: CASSPQQNTEAFF; V: TRBV18; size: -; J: TRBJ1-1; D: -
DNA: TGTGCCAGCAGGGCAGGTACTAGCGGGTACAGCTCCTACGAGCAGTACTTC; CDR3: CASRAGTSGYSSYEQYF; V: TRBV2; size: few; J: TRBJ2-7; D: TRBD2
DNA: TGTGCCAGCAGCTTAACTAGGGGGGCGGAGACCCAGTACTTC; CDR3: CASSLTRGAETQYF; V: TRBV7-7; size: many; J: TRBJ2-5; D: -
DNA: TGCGCCAGCATAACAGGGGGGGTACACACCGGGGAGCTGTTTTTT; CDR3: CASITGGVHTGELFF; V: TRBV10-1; size: -; J: TRBJ2-2; D: -
DNA: TGCAGCGTTGGGGAGGTCGAGCAGTACTTC; CDR3: CSVGEVEQYF; V: TRBV29-1; size: -; J: TRBJ2-7; D: -
DNA: TGTGCCAGCAGTCCCCTCGGACAGGGTGCCACCGGGGAGCTGTTTTTT; CDR3: CASSPLGQGATGELFF; V: TRBV2; size: once; J: TRBJ2-2; D: TRBD1
DNA: TGTGCCAGCAGTTTTCCCTTGGGGACAGCTTCGGGTGAGCAGTACTTC; CDR3: CASSFPLGTASGEQYF; V: TRBV28; size: -; J: TRBJ2-7; D: TRBD1
DNA: TGCAGCGTTGAATGGCCGGGGATGGCCAAAAACATTCAGTACTTC; CDR3: CSVEWPGMAKNIQYF; V: TRBV29-1; size: -; J: TRBJ2-4; D: -